The entry that follows covers one T cell receptor beta chain sequence. Antigen specificity is unknown. Unrecorded immune exposure was likely among donors, who were nominally healthy when sampled. These data belong to a study of cytomegalovirus exposure and HLA in healthy donors. Study-wide results and caveats: Common viral pathogens (according to a later analysis) appeared linked to several of the most significant clusters.

The CDR3 has 15 residues. With 2 bases removed from V and 6 bases from J, the gap between germline ends came to 16 bases. The germline gives CDR1 SGHTA, CDR2 FQGNSA. 60 Vbeta and 13 Jbeta primers were used in PCR. Assay: immunoSEQ multiplex PCR; the TCRdb copy retains only in-frame clones and omits some. The data show over 150,000 clones, roughly 80% seen once. Sequenced sample: PBMCs. The origin of this receptor is a woman aged 30 to 39 in good health and CMV-seropositive. The chain uses TRBV7-2 and TRBJ1-2; D perhaps matches TRBD1 (6 bases). DNA for the CDR3: TGTGCCAGCAGCTTACTCTCGCAGGGGAGAGATGGCTACACCTTC. Translating gives CASSLLSQGRDGYTF.